A selection of T cell receptor beta chains follows, all from one sample in a study of patients and donors after allogeneic stem cell transplantation. Using its own MiXCR run on the RT-PCR reads, TCRdb lists one record per CDR3 protein. The repertoire holds approximately 150,000 distinct CDR3 sequences, with roughly 30% as singletons. The sample comprised blood, either unsorted or a sorted T cell fraction (not recorded which). The receptors stem from a human donor who was either an allogeneic HSCT recipient or a stem cell or donor lymphocyte infusion donor (not recorded which). It is not recorded whose cells these are; they may come from a transplant donor. Each CDR3 is given with its conserved first and last residue. Fields, in order: CDR3 DNA, CDR3 protein, J gene, CDR3 length, V gene, D gene, clone size. A D gene is named only where the DNA matches it firmly. Expanded clones are given a class, and other clones once, few, many or no size at all.

TGTGCCAGCAGTTTAGTGGCAGGGAGTAGTTCACCCCTCCACTTT	CASSLVAGSSSPLHF	TRBJ1-6	15	TRBV12-3/TRBV12-4	NA	medium-sized
TGTGCCAGCAGTTTAATAGCCTACTACAATGAGCAGTTCTTC	CASSLIAYYNEQFF	TRBJ2-1	14	TRBV12-3/TRBV12-4	NA	once
TGTGCCAGCAGCTTAGGCTCCTCAACTAATGAAAAACTGTTTTTT	CASSLGSSTNEKLFF	TRBJ1-4	15	TRBV7-9	NA	many
TGCAGTGCTAGAGCCCCGGGACTAGCGGGAGAAGATACGCAGTATTTT	CSARAPGLAGEDTQYF	TRBJ2-3	16	TRBV20-1	TRBD2	NA
TGTGCCAGCAGTCCTCTCCCCAGGGACCCCTATGGCTACACCTTC	CASSPLPRDPYGYTF	TRBJ1-2	15	TRBV27	NA	few
TGTGCCAGCAGCCATATCACTAGCGGGAGTAGCACAGATACGCAGTATTTT	CASSHITSGSSTDTQYF	TRBJ2-3	17	TRBV7-2	TRBD2	NA
TGCAGTGCAGCCTCCTACAATGAGCAGTTCTTC	CSAASYNEQFF	TRBJ2-1	11	TRBV20-1	NA	few
TGTGCCAGCACCCCAGCGGACACCTTTCACACCGGGGAGCTGTTTTTT	CASTPADTFHTGELFF	TRBJ2-2	16	TRBV27	NA	NA
TGTGCCAGCAGTTTAATGTTCATAGATACGCAGTATTTT	CASSLMFIDTQYF	TRBJ2-3	13	TRBV12-3/TRBV12-4	NA	NA
TGTGCCAGCAGCGATCCTCGTCGGGGCAGGGACTACTATGGCTACACCTTC	CASSDPRRGRDYYGYTF	TRBJ1-2	17	TRBV7-2	NA	NA
TGTGCCAGCAGTTACCTAGGGAGGGGCTCTGGAAACACCATATATTTT	CASSYLGRGSGNTIYF	TRBJ1-3	16	TRBV6-6	NA	NA
TGTGCCTGGAGTGTACTAAAGGGGGTTGGCTACACCTTC	CAWSVLKGVGYTF	TRBJ1-2	13	TRBV30	NA	few
TGTGCCATCAGCCGGGAGGCCCCCGATACGCAGTATTTT	CAISREAPDTQYF	TRBJ2-3	13	TRBV10-3	TRBD2	few
TGTGCCAGCAGCTTTCGCACTTCGAACACTGAAGCTTTCTTT	CASSFRTSNTEAFF	TRBJ1-1	14	TRBV12-3/TRBV12-4	NA	many
TGTGCCAGCAGTTACAGCGGGACAGATACGCAGTATTTT	CASSYSGTDTQYF	TRBJ2-3	13	TRBV6-5	NA	NA
TGTGCCAGCAGGTTTGGTAGCGGAGTCCGCTCCTACAATGAGCAGTTCTTC	CASRFGSGVRSYNEQFF	TRBJ2-1	17	TRBV7-9	NA	NA
TGCGCCAGCAGCCAAAGCCCTGGAAACACCATATATTTT	CASSQSPGNTIYF	TRBJ1-3	13	TRBV4-3	NA	NA